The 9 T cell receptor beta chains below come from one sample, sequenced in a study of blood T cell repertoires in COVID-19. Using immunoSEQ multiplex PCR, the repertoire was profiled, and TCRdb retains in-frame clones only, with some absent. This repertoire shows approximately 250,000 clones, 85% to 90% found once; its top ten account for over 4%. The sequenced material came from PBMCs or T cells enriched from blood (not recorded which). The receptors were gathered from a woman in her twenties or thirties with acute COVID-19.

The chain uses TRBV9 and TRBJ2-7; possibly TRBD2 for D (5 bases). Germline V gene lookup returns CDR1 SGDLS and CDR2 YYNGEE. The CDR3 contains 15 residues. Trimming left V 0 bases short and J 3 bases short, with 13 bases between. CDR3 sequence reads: CASSVGSSEDYEQYF. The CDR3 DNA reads TGTGCCAGCAGCGTAGGTAGTAGCGAGGACTACGAGCAGTACTTC.

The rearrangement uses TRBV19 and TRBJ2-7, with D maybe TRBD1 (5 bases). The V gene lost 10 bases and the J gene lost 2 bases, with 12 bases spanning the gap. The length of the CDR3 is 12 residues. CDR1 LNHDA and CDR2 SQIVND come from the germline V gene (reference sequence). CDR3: CATSGLAYEQYF. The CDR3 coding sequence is TGTGCCACCTCAGGGTTGGCCTACGAGCAGTACTTC.

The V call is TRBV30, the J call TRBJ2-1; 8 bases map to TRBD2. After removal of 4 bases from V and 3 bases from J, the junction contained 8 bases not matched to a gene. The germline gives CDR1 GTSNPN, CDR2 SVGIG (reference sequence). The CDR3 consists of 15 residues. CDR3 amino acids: CAWTEGAGDYNEQFF. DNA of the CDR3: TGTGCCTGGACGGAGGGAGCGGGAGACTACAATGAGCAGTTCTTC. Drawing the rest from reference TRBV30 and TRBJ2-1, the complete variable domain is SQTIHQWPATLVQPVGSPLSLECTVEGTSNPNLYWYRQAAGRGLQLLFYSVGIGQISSEVPQNLSASRPQDRQFILSSKKLLLSDSGFYLCAWTEGAGDYNEQFFGPGTRLTVL.

This CDR3 reads CASKTSNAYEQYF. As DNA, the CDR3 is TGTGCCAGCAAGACTAGTAACGCCTACGAGCAGTACTTC. This chain connects TRBV12-3 or TRBV12-4 to TRBJ2-7, with D possibly TRBD2 on 6 matching bases. This CDR3 is 13 amino acids long. Trimming pared 7 bases from V and 2 bases from J, leaving 12 bases between.

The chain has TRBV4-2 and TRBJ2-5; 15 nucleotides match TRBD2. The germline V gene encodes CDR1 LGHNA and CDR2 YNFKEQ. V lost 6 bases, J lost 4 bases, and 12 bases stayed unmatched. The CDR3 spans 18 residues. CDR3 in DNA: TGTGCCAGCAGTCCGGGACTAGCGGGAGGCGGCTTGAGAGAGACCCAGTACTTC. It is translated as CASSPGLAGGGLRETQYF.

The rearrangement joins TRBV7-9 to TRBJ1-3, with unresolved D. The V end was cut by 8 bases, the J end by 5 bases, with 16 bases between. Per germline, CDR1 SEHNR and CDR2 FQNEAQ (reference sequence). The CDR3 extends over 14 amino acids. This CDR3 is CASRSGSSRNTIYF. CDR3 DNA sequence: TGTGCCAGCCGATCAGGCAGCAGTAGAAACACCATATATTTT.

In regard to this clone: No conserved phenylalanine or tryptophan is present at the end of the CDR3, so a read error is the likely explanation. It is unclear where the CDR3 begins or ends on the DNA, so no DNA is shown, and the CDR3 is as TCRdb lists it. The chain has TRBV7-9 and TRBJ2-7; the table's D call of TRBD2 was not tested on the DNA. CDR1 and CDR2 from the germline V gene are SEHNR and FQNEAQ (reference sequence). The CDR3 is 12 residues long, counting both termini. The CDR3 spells CASSFPGGGKII.

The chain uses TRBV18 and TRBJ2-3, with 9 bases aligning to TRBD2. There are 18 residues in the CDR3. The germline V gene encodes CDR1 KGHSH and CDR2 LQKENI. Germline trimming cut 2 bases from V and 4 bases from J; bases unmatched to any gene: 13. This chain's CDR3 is CASSPIASGIRRADTQYF. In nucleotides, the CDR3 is TGTGCCAGCTCACCAATCGCTAGCGGGATTCGGAGGGCAGATACGCAGTATTTT.

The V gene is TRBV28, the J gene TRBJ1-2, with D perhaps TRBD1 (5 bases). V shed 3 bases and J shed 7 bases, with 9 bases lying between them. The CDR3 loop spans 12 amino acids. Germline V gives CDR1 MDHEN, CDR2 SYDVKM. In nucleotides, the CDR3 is TGTGCCAGCAGTTTCCCCGGGGGTGGCTACACCTTC. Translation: CASSFPGGGYTF.